Listed below are T cell receptor beta chains from one sample, sequenced in a study of OX40 agonist ivuxolimab in advanced cancers. Profiling relied on immunoSEQ multiplex PCR, and the TCRdb table lists in-frame clones only, not all of them. This sample yields tens of thousands of clones, of which roughly nine tenths are seen a single time; 4.2% belongs to the top ten. The sequencing used CD4+ or CD8+ T cells sorted from blood, collected in a trial of the OX40 agonist ivuxolimab. All receptors derive from an adult with an advanced solid tumor such as melanoma, head and neck, liver or kidney cancer. CDR3s include the opening cysteine and the closing phenylalanine or tryptophan. A D gene is named only where the DNA matches it firmly. Rows may omit the clone size; those that give it use once, few, many or a size class.

j_call,v_call,d_call,clone_size,cdr3_aa,cdr3_nt
TRBJ2-2,TRBV10-1,-,medium-sized,CASRRDGVGELFF,TGCGCCAGCAGAAGGGACGGAGTCGGGGAGCTGTTTTTT
TRBJ2-2,TRBV7-6,TRBD2,-,CASSVGTSGGTGELFF,TGTGCCAGCAGCGTTGGGACTAGCGGGGGCACCGGGGAGCTGTTTTTT
TRBJ2-1,TRBV27,TRBD2,-,CASSLLSVWTSGIGNEQFF,TGTGCCAGCAGTTTGCTTTCGGTTTGGACTAGCGGGATTGGCAATGAGCAGTTCTTC
TRBJ2-7,TRBV27,-,once,CASSSRGFSYEQYF,TGTGCCAGCAGTTCCAGGGGTTTCTCCTACGAGCAGTACTTC
TRBJ1-1,TRBV19,-,-,CASSIAKNTEAFF,TGTGCCAGTAGTATAGCCAAGAACACTGAAGCTTTCTTT
TRBJ2-7,TRBV7-3,TRBD2,-,CASSTGLAGSYEQYF,TGTGCCAGCAGCACGGGACTAGCGGGTTCCTACGAGCAGTACTTC
TRBJ2-7,TRBV7-6,-,-,CASSLTLSYEQYF,TGTGCCAGCAGCTTAACGCTCTCCTACGAGCAGTACTTC
TRBJ2-1,TRBV5-1,TRBD2,-,CASSGGLAGNEQFF,TGCGCCAGCAGCGGGGGACTAGCGGGCAATGAGCAGTTCTTC
TRBJ2-1,TRBV7-9,TRBD2,-,CASSLVAGGHEEQFF,TGTGCCAGCAGCTTAGTCGCGGGGGGGCATGAGGAGCAGTTCTTC
TRBJ1-1,TRBV4-1,-,-,CASSQDPVWGTAFF,TGCGCCAGCAGCCAAGATCCGGTCTGGGGAACAGCTTTCTTT
TRBJ2-2,TRBV6-4,-,-,CASSEEDVRANTGELFF,TGTGCCAGCAGTGAAGAGGACGTCCGCGCGAACACCGGGGAGCTGTTTTTT
TRBJ1-1,TRBV29-1,-,-,CSVEWRDSTEAFF,TGCAGCGTTGAATGGAGGGATTCCACTGAAGCTTTCTTT
TRBJ2-7,TRBV6-5,TRBD1,-,CASSVRDRLYEQYF,TGTGCCAGCAGTGTCCGGGACAGGCTCTACGAGCAGTACTTC
TRBJ2-1,TRBV7-2,TRBD1,-,CASSLSTGDNEQFF,TGTGCCAGCAGCCTAAGCACAGGGGATAATGAGCAGTTCTTC
TRBJ2-1,TRBV7-2,-,-,CASSLAGSSYNEQFF,TGTGCCAGCAGCTTAGCCGGAAGCTCCTACAATGAGCAGTTCTTC
TRBJ1-5,TRBV27,-,few,CASSLGAAQPQHF,TGTGCCAGCAGTTTAGGGGCGGCTCAGCCCCAGCATTTT
TRBJ2-2,TRBV13,TRBD2,once,CASSLGELAGTNTGELFF,TGTGCCAGCAGCTTAGGCGAGCTAGCGGGGACCAACACCGGGGAGCTGTTTTTT
TRBJ2-1,TRBV29-1,TRBD2,-,CSVEDGRTSEYNEQFF,TGCAGCGTTGAAGATGGCAGGACTAGCGAGTACAATGAGCAGTTCTTC
TRBJ2-7,TRBV30,TRBD2,-,CAWSPPSGTSGSLSSEQYF,TGTGCCTGGAGTCCCCCCTCCGGGACTAGCGGGAGCCTCTCCTCCGAGCAGTACTTC
TRBJ2-1,TRBV5-1,-,-,CASGRGGAPSPYNEQFF,TGCGCCAGCGGCCGTGGGGGGGCTCCCAGCCCCTACAATGAGCAGTTCTTC
TRBJ1-2,TRBV5-8,-,-,CASSVRREGRGYTF,TGTGCCAGCAGCGTGCGGAGGGAGGGACGTGGCTACACCTTC
TRBJ1-5,TRBV7-9,TRBD1,-,CASSLGQGTQPQHF,TGTGCCAGCAGCCTCGGACAGGGGACCCAGCCCCAGCATTTT
TRBJ1-1,TRBV21-1,-,-,CASSTGTVNTEAFF,TGTGCCAGCAGCACTGGGACAGTGAACACTGAAGCTTTCTTT
TRBJ2-5,TRBV5-1,-,-,CASSLWGLGETQYF,TGCGCCAGCAGCTTATGGGGGCTGGGAGAGACCCAGTACTTC
TRBJ1-5,TRBV19,-,-,CASSLRGVHQPQHF,TGTGCCAGTAGCCTTAGGGGCGTCCATCAGCCCCAGCATTTT
TRBJ2-1,TRBV7-8,-,-,CASTWGANEQFF,TGTGCCAGCACCTGGGGGGCCAATGAGCAGTTCTTC